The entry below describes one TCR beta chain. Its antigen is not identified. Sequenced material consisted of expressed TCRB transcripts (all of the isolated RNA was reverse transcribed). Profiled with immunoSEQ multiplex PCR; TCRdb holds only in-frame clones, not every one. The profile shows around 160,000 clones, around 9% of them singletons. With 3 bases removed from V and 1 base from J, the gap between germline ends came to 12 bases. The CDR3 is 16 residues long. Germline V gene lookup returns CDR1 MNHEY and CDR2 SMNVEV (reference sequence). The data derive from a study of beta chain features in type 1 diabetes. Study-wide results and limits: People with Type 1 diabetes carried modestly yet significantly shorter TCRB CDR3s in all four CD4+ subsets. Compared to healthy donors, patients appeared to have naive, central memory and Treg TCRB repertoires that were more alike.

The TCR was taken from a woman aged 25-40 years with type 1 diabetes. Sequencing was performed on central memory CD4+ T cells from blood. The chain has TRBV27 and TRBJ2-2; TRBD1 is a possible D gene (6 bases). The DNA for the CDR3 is TGTGCCAGCAGTTTTTCGGGACAATTGAACACCGGGGAGCTGTTTTTT. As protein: CASSFSGQLNTGELFF.